The table lists the clone carrying this T cell receptor (beta chain) with many counts. The antigen is not known. Reverse transcribed after extraction, RNA yielded cDNA as the sequencing template. TCRdb keeps only in-frame clones here, not all; method: immunoSEQ multiplex PCR. The sample lists more than 150,000 clones, about 47% seen once, with around 10% in the top ten. The V end was cut by 1 base, the J end by 12 bases, with 18 bases between. Germline CDR1 reads SGHDT; CDR2 reads YYEEEE. The CDR3 is 14 residues long. The data originate from a study of CD8+ T cells in alopecia areata. Study as a whole: Oral tofacitinib, 5 to 10 mg twice daily, was given in an open-label trial.

Study findings and constraints: There were also resident alphabeta T cells of normal skin sequenced in scalp samples.

Sample treatment: oral pan-JAK inhibitor, 5-10 mg twice daily. Collected material from alopecia areata patients comprised lesional scalp punch biopsies and peripheral blood. Sorted populations comprised CD4+ and CD8+ T cells obtained from PBMCs. The clonotype was recovered from a human donor with alopecia areata. Specimen: CD8+ T cells sorted from blood, collected between weeks 51 and 52, from a patient treated with tofacitinib. The chain recombines TRBV5-6 with TRBJ2-3; D uncertain. CDR3 in amino acids: CASSLSAIRRQQYF. CDR3 sequence (DNA): TGTGCCAGCAGCTTGTCGGCAATCCGCCGCCAACAGTATTTT. The full variable domain, its missing parts supplied by reference TRBV5-6 and TRBJ2-3, is DAGVTQSPTHLIKTRGQQVTLRCSPKSGHDTVSWYQQALGQGPQFIFQYYEEEERQRGNFPDRFSGHQFPNYSSELNVNALLLGDSALYLCASSLSAIRRQQYFGPGTRLTVL.